Sequencing of this T cell receptor (beta chain) was carried out in a study of blood T cell repertoires in COVID-19. Study details: The analysed material was cDNA or gDNA that came from T cells, B-cell-depleted T cells, or PBMCs.

Germline CDR1 and CDR2: SGHTA and FQGTGA. This CDR3 is 14 amino acids long. Trimming took 0 bases from V and 4 from J, leaving 9 bases between them. In the authors' workflow: Nucleated cell counts were estimated from reference gene primer amplification. Here immunoSEQ multiplex PCR was the method, and the copy in TCRdb shows in-frame clones only, minus some. V, J and clone size are those of that table, while D and trimming were read from the DNA. The sample has 75,000 to 95,000 clones, about 74% seen once; the top ten hold 3% to 4%. While infection was still active, Seattle patients were enrolled and then followed longitudinally.

The chain uses TRBV7-3 and TRBJ2-5; possible D gene TRBD2, 5 bases. The sample taken for sequencing was peripheral blood. The TCR comes from a man aged 70 or older with COVID-19, enrolled during active disease. Here the CDR3 reads CASSLTAAGETQYF. The CDR3, as DNA: TGTGCCAGCAGCTTAACAGCCGCGGGAGAGACCCAGTACTTC. The entire variable domain, with the rest obtained from reference TRBV7-3 and TRBJ2-5, is as follows: GAGVSQTPSNKVTEKGKYVELRCDPISGHTALYWYRQSLGQGPEFLIYFQGTGAADDSGLPNDRFFAVRPEGSVSTLKIQRTERGDSAVYLCASSLTAAGETQYFGPGTRLLVL.